The 15 T cell receptor beta chains in this list originate from one sample, sequenced in a study of blood T cell repertoires in COVID-19. Measured with immunoSEQ multiplex PCR; TCRdb has only the in-frame clones, and not every one. The profile shows 110,000 or so clones, 85% to 90% of them singletons. Sequencing input: peripheral blood. The receptors shown here come from a woman aged 50 to 60 with acute or convalescent COVID-19.

V and J are TRBV5-1 and TRBJ2-2; D possibly corresponds to TRBD2 (5 bases). Germline-derived CDR1 and CDR2 are SGHRS and YFSETQ. The CDR3 spans 15 residues. V was clipped by 2 bases and J by 3 bases, with 11 bases between them. The chain's CDR3 is CASSFSDGYTGELFF. The CDR3 coding sequence is TGCGCCAGCAGCTTTAGCGACGGATACACCGGGGAGCTGTTTTTT.

The CDR3 protein is CASSLDSKTEAFF. In DNA form, the CDR3 reads TGTGCCAGCAGCTTAGACAGTAAGACTGAAGCTTTCTTT. V usage is TRBV11-2 and J usage is TRBJ1-1; no firm D call. Germline CDR1 is SGHAT and CDR2 is FQNNGV. Trimming shortened V by 0 bases and J by 5 bases, and 7 bases separated the two germline ends. This CDR3 is 13 amino acids long.

The rearrangement uses TRBV4-1 and TRBJ1-5, with 11 bases aligning to TRBD1. CDR3 length equals 17 residues. V shed 2 bases and J 4 bases; nucleotides not matched to a gene: 7. The germline gives CDR1 MGHRA, CDR2 YSYEKL. The CDR3 coding sequence is TGCGCCAGCAGCCAATACTACCGGGACAGGGGGAATCAGCCCCAGCATTTT. Translated: CASSQYYRDRGNQPQHF.

This rearrangement joins TRBV5-1 to TRBJ1-1, with D possibly matching TRBD1 (5 bases). The CDR3 has 13 amino acids. Germline CDR1 and CDR2: SGHRS and YFSETQ. V was pared by 4 bases and J by 5 bases, with 12 bases between. In DNA form, the CDR3 reads TGCGCCAGCAGCGTTTCCCAGGGAACTGAAGCTTTCTTT. This translates into CASSVSQGTEAFF.

The V and J genes are TRBV18 and TRBJ1-2; D call uncertain. Germline V gives CDR1 KGHSH, CDR2 LQKENI. This CDR3 contains 13 residues. V was pared by 3 bases and J by 4 bases, with 9 bases between. CDR3 sequence (DNA): TGTGCCAGCTCACCCCCAGGAGGCTATGGCTACACCTTC. Amino acid sequence: CASSPPGGYGYTF.

J is TRBJ1-6 and V is TRBV9; no clear D gene. The CDR3 sequence is 14 residues long. Germline assignment: CDR1 SGDLS and CDR2 YYNGEE. Trimming removed 0 bases from V and 6 bases from J, with 7 bases in between. CDR3 amino acids: CASSVGSLNSPLHF. The CDR3, as DNA: TGTGCCAGCAGCGTAGGGAGTCTTAATTCACCCCTCCACTTT. Full variable domain (remainder filled in from reference TRBV9 and TRBJ1-6): DSGVTQTPKHLITATGQRVTLRCSPRSGDLSVYWYQQSLDQGLQFLIQYYNGEERAKGNILERFSAQQFPDLHSELNLSSLELGDSALYFCASSVGSLNSPLHFGNGTRLTVT.

This clone showed up just once. The chain's CDR3 is CASSPGLAGTTKNIQYF. In nucleotides, the CDR3 is TGTGCCAGCTCACCGGGACTAGCGGGAACAACCAAAAACATTCAGTACTTC. The V gene is TRBV18, the J gene TRBJ2-4; 13 positions match TRBD2. Unmatched junction bases numbered 4, after V lost 3 bases and J lost 2 bases. CDR1 and CDR2 from the germline V gene are KGHSH and LQKENI. This CDR3 spans 17 amino acids.

The rearrangement links TRBV7-3 to TRBJ2-7, with TRBD2 as a possible D gene (5 bases). Germline V gene lookup returns CDR1 SGHTA and CDR2 FQGTGA. V lost 3 bases and J lost 0, with 12 bases in between. CDR3 length: 15 residues. DNA for the CDR3: TGTGCCAGCAGCTTGATCCCGGGGAGCTCCTACGAGCAGTACTTC. It specifies CASSLIPGSSYEQYF.

This chain uses TRBV25-1 with TRBJ1-3; a weak D match, TRBD1 (6 bases). The CDR3 covers 13 residues. Germline V CDR1 and CDR2: MGHDK, SYGVNS. V was pared by 5 bases and J by 4 bases, with 9 bases between. The CDR3 protein is CASSLGQGNTIYF. The CDR3 nucleotides are TGTGCCAGCAGTCTAGGACAGGGAAACACCATATATTTT.

The chain uses TRBV3-1 (or the pseudogene TRBV3-2) and TRBJ2-5; 7 positions match TRBD1. This CDR3 region has 14 residues. Germline V gene lookup returns CDR1 LGHDT and CDR2 YNNKEL (reference sequence). The V gene end was trimmed by 9 bases and the J gene end by 3 bases; junction bases not matched to a gene: 10. The CDR3 sequence is CASRLQGTEETQYF. CDR3 nucleotides: TGTGCCAGTCGACTACAGGGGACGGAAGAGACCCAGTACTTC.

The chain recombines TRBV14 with TRBJ2-1; no firm D call. Germline loops: CDR1 SGHDN, CDR2 FVKESK. The CDR3 length is 15 residues. The ends were cut back, 0 bases at V and 9 bases at J, with 15 bases in the middle. The chain's CDR3 is CASSQDERIVGEQFF. CDR3 nucleotide sequence: TGTGCCAGCAGCCAAGACGAGAGGATAGTTGGTGAGCAGTTCTTC. Supplemented by reference TRBV14 and TRBJ2-1, the full variable domain reads EAGVTQFPSHSVIEKGQTVTLRCDPISGHDNLYWYRRVMGKEIKFLLHFVKESKQDESGMPNNRFLAERTGGTYSTLKVQPAELEDSGVYFCASSQDERIVGEQFFGPGTRLTVL.

The chain joins TRBV27 to TRBJ2-7; a possible D gene is TRBD1 (6 bases). V gave up 4 bases and J gave up 3 bases, with 10 bases separating them. CDR1 and CDR2 (germline): MNHEY, SMNVEV (reference sequence). The CDR3 is 13 amino acids. The CDR3 spells CASSWGQVYEQYF. The CDR3 DNA sequence: TGTGCCAGCAGTTGGGGGCAGGTCTACGAGCAGTACTTC.

The rearrangement uses TRBV5-4 and TRBJ1-6; 10 bases map to TRBD1. Germline V CDR1 and CDR2: SGHNT, YYREEE (reference sequence). The CDR3 has 14 residues. V lost 3 bases and J lost 7; bases outside the gene matches: 1. Written as DNA, the CDR3 is TGTGCCAGCAGCTGGGGACAGGGGAATTCACCCCTCCACTTT. Its translation: CASSWGQGNSPLHF.

This clone was seen just once. V gene TRBV4-3 combines with J gene TRBJ1-2; 7 bases line up with TRBD1. This CDR3 region has 16 residues. With 0 bases clipped from V and 6 bases from J, the junction kept 10 bases outside the gene matches. Germline-derived CDR1 and CDR2 are LGHNA and YSLEER. CDR3 protein: CASSQDQVAGGNGYTF. In nucleotides, the CDR3 is TGCGCCAGCAGCCAAGATCAGGTGGCAGGGGGGAATGGCTACACCTTC.

The count of this clone is one. This rearrangement joins TRBV4-3 to TRBJ2-7, with D unclear. The germline V gene has CDR1 LGHNA and CDR2 YSLEER. V lost 4 bases and J 2 bases, leaving 15 bases between the germline ends. The CDR3 has 15 amino acids. In DNA form, the CDR3 reads TGCGCCAGCAGCCCCTCCAGTCCCTTTCCCTACGAGCAGTACTTC. It encodes CASSPSSPFPYEQYF.